These T cell receptor beta chains were read from a single sample in a study of OX40 agonist ivuxolimab in advanced cancers. Sequencing was performed with immunoSEQ multiplex PCR; in TCRdb, only in-frame clones are kept and a portion is missing. The profile shows tens of thousands of clones, 84% of them singletons. This sample comprised CD4+ or CD8+ T cells sorted from blood, obtained in a trial of the OX40 agonist ivuxolimab. The receptors shown here come from an adult with an advanced solid tumor such as melanoma, head and neck, liver or kidney cancer. Both conserved end residues are part of each CDR3. Each record gives: clone size, D gene, V gene, J gene, CDR3 DNA, CDR3 protein. D genes are given only for firm matches. Only some rows state a clone size, as once, few, many or a class for expanded clones.

NA	TRBD2	TRBV28	TRBJ2-1	TGTGCCAGCAGTCAAACTAGCGATTCCGGGGATGAGCAGTTCTTC	CASSQTSDSGDEQFF
NA	NA	TRBV5-1	TRBJ1-1	TGCGCCAGCAGCCGGGGGCGCGGACTCACTGAAGCTTTCTTT	CASSRGRGLTEAFF
NA	NA	TRBV19	TRBJ1-1	TGTGCCAGTAGTACCCTCCTCAGGGGTAACACTGAAGCTTTCTTT	CASSTLLRGNTEAFF
NA	NA	TRBV7-2	TRBJ1-5	TGTGCCAGCAGCTTGGGACACTCCCCGAATCAGCCCCAGCATTTT	CASSLGHSPNQPQHF
NA	NA	TRBV2	TRBJ2-3	TGTGCCAGCACCCGAGGGCCTAGCACAGATACGCAGTATTTT	CASTRGPSTDTQYF
NA	TRBD1	TRBV5-4	TRBJ2-7	TGTGCCAGCAGCCTAGCACACAGGGGGGATCCCTACGAGCAGTACTTC	CASSLAHRGDPYEQYF
NA	NA	TRBV5-4	TRBJ2-3	TGTGCCAGCAGCTTGGGGGGCAGGTCCACAGATACGCAGTATTTT	CASSLGGRSTDTQYF
NA	NA	TRBV5-6	TRBJ2-6	TGTGCCAGCAGCTTGTTAGGGACTGGGGCCAACGTCCTGACTTTC	CASSLLGTGANVLTF
NA	NA	TRBV11-2	TRBJ1-5	TGTGCCAGCAGCTTAGATGGCGAGTTCAATCAGCCCCAGCATTTT	CASSLDGEFNQPQHF
NA	TRBD2	TRBV9	TRBJ2-3	TGTGCCAGCAGCGTTTTTAGCGGGAGCTCAGATACGCAGTATTTT	CASSVFSGSSDTQYF
few	NA	TRBV6-5	TRBJ2-5	TGTGCCAGCAGTTACTCTCGGGTCCGAGAGACCCAGTACTTC	CASSYSRVRETQYF
NA	TRBD1	TRBV15	TRBJ2-5	TGTGCCACCAGCGAACACGACAGGGGTTTAGGGGAGACCCAGTACTTC	CATSEHDRGLGETQYF
NA	NA	TRBV11-3	TRBJ1-1	TGTGCCAGCTCCCAGGGAGCCAGCACTGAAGCTTTCTTT	CASSQGASTEAFF
NA	NA	TRBV5-4	TRBJ2-2	TGTGCCAGCAGCGCGGGACGTTCAGAGGAGCTGTTTTTT	CASSAGRSEELFF
few	NA	TRBV19	TRBJ1-1	TGTGCCAGTAGTATAGGTCAGAACACTGAAGCTTTCTTT	CASSIGQNTEAFF
NA	NA	TRBV6-6	TRBJ1-4	TGTGCCAGCAGTTATAGGGGAACTGCAACTAATGAAAAACTGTTTTTT	CASSYRGTATNEKLFF
once	TRBD1	TRBV7-9	TRBJ1-2	TGTGCCAGCAGCTTAGGGGACAGAACCGGCTATGGCTACACCTTC	CASSLGDRTGYGYTF
few	TRBD1	TRBV11-2	TRBJ1-5	TGTGCCAGCAGCCCCCAGACAGGGGGCGGACAGCCCCAGCATTTT	CASSPQTGGGQPQHF
NA	TRBD2	TRBV10-3	TRBJ2-7	TGTGCCATCAGTACGACTAGCGGAACCTACGAGCAGTACTTC	CAISTTSGTYEQYF
NA	NA	TRBV6-6	TRBJ2-7	TGTGCCAGCAGTTACCTCTACGAGCAGTACTTC	CASSYLYEQYF
once	TRBD2	TRBV30	TRBJ2-7	TGTGCCTGGAGTGTACTCCCTAGCGGGGCCCTGGGGGCGTTATACGAGCAGTACTTC	CAWSVLPSGALGALYEQYF
NA	NA	TRBV2	TRBJ1-2	TGTGCCAGCAGTGAAAATCCAGGGGCGGGCTATGGCTACACCTTC	CASSENPGAGYGYTF
once	NA	TRBV5-5	TRBJ1-1	TGTGCCAGCAGCTTCATGGGGGTGAACACTGAAGCTTTCTTT	CASSFMGVNTEAFF
NA	TRBD1	TRBV6-4	TRBJ2-2	TGTGCCAGCAGTCACAGGGGTGAGAATAGCGGGGAGCTGTTTTTT	CASSHRGENSGELFF